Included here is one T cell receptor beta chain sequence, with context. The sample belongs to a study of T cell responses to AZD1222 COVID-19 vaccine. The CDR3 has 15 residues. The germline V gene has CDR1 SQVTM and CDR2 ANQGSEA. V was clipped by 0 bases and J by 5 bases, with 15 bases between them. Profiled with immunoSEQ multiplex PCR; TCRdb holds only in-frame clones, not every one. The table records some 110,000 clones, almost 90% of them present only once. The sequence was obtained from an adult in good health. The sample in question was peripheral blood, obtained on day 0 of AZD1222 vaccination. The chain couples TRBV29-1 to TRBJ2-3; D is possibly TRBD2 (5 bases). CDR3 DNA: TGCAGCGTTGAAGATCTTCGGGATTCGGGAGATACGCAGTATTTT. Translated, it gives CSVEDLRDSGDTQYF.